This T cell receptor (beta chain) was retrieved from a study of T cell changes during pregnancy in multiple sclerosis. Trimming left V 2 bases short and J 1 base short, with 3 bases between. This CDR3 has 14 residues. Germline V CDR1 and CDR2: MRHNA, SNTAGT. The protocol was immunoSEQ multiplex PCR, while the TCRdb copy is restricted to in-frame clones and leaves out a portion. The table includes about 27,000 clones, around nine tenths detected once. The V gene is TRBV6-4, the J gene TRBJ2-6; no reliable D call. The TCR comes from a female donor in good health, enrolled as a control in a pregnancy study. The specimen was CD8+ T cells from peripheral blood mononuclear cells, collected in the first trimester of pregnancy. The CDR3, as DNA: TGTGCCAGCAGTGACCTGTCTGGGGCCAACGTCCTGACTTTC. Protein: CASSDLSGANVLTF.